Below are 27 T cell receptor beta chains sequenced from a single sample in a study of Ad26.COV2.S vaccination and SARS-CoV-2 variants. Treatment noted: about 20 received Ad26.COV2.S at low or high dose, single or two shots; five or six received placebo; per-sample allocation not given. Samples came from day 63 after the first vaccine or placebo injection. Generated by immunoSEQ multiplex PCR, the TCRdb table keeps only in-frame clones and is missing some. The table lists 400,000 to 450,000 clones, more than 80% of them singletons. Sequences were derived from peripheral blood, sampled in a trial of Ad26.COV2.S vaccine versus placebo. Receptor source: a person between 18 and 65 years old who received the Ad26.COV2.S COVID-19 vaccine or a placebo.

The V and J genes are TRBV2 and TRBJ2-7, with 8 positions matching TRBD2. J lost 4 bases, V lost 4 bases, and 12 bases had no gene match. Germline V gives CDR1 SNHLY, CDR2 FYNNEI. This CDR3 region has 16 residues. In DNA form, the CDR3 reads TGTGCCAGCAGTGGACCTCTACTAGCGGACCAATACGAGCAGTACTTC. Translation gives CASSGPLLADQYEQYF.

V gene TRBV6-2 or TRBV6-3 combines with J gene TRBJ2-7, with D possibly called TRBD1 or TRBD2 (6 bases each). CDR1 MNHEY and CDR2 SVGEGT come from the germline V gene. The V end lost 6 bases, the J end lost 2 bases, and 17 bases lay between the germline ends. This CDR3 spans 15 amino acids. The CDR3 here is CASSSGGRGPYEQYF. CDR3 nucleotides: TGTGCCAGCAGCTCCGGGGGCAGGGGACCCTACGAGCAGTACTTC.

The rearrangement links TRBV6-5 to TRBJ2-7; D is ambiguous. The V end was cut by 6 bases, the J end by 0 bases, with 12 bases between. The germline CDR1 and CDR2 sequences are MNHEY and SVGAGI. The CDR3 spans 14 residues. Here the CDR3 DNA reads TGTGCCAGCAGCAAAACATGGGACTCCTACGAGCAGTACTTC. It yields the protein CASSKTWDSYEQYF.

The genes are TRBV5-4 and TRBJ2-2, with TRBD2 matching 12 bases. This CDR3 has 17 amino acids. Germline lookup yields CDR1 SGHNT and CDR2 YYREEE (reference sequence). Losses at the gene ends were 4 bases for V and 4 bases for J; bases not matched to a gene: 8. This CDR3 is CASSRGLAGLSTGELFF. CDR3 nucleotide sequence: TGTGCCAGCAGCAGGGGACTAGCGGGCTTGAGCACCGGGGAGCTGTTTTTT.

This clone was observed a few times. V usage is TRBV6-5 and J usage is TRBJ2-3, with a weak D call TRBD2 (5 bases). Germline V gene lookup returns CDR1 MNHEY and CDR2 SVGAGI. The V end was cut by 7 bases, the J end by 2 bases, with 10 bases between. The CDR3 is 13 amino acids. CDR3: CASMKRPTDTQYF. The CDR3 DNA reads TGTGCCAGCATGAAGCGGCCCACAGATACGCAGTATTTT.

This clone has only one observation. This chain links TRBV28 with TRBJ2-7; D is tentatively TRBD1 or TRBD2 (5 bases each). The CDR3 extends over 15 amino acids. Germline V gives CDR1 MDHEN, CDR2 SYDVKM. Trimming removed 2 bases from V and 1 base from J, with 12 bases in between. CDR3 nucleotides: TGTGCCAGCAGTTTACGGGGCACGCAGTCCTACGAGCAGTACTTC. Translated: CASSLRGTQSYEQYF.

CDR3 in DNA: TGTGCCAGCAGTAAACAGGGGTCCAATCAGCCCCAGCATTTT. This encodes CASSKQGSNQPQHF. The chain employs TRBV27 and TRBJ1-5, with 7 positions matching TRBD1. With V trimmed by 5 bases and J by 3 bases, 4 bases remained unmatched. The CDR3 consists of 14 residues. CDR1 is MNHEY, CDR2 SMNVEV, per germline (reference sequence).

The chain combines TRBV6-5 with TRBJ1-5, with 9 bases that match TRBD1. Germline V lookup: CDR1 MNHEY, CDR2 SVGAGI. The CDR3 covers 15 residues. J was trimmed by 4 bases and V by 5 bases; bases with no gene match: 6. CDR3 sequence (DNA): TGTGCCAGCAGTCTCACAGGGGGCGGGAATCAGCCCCAGCATTTT. Translation gives CASSLTGGGNQPQHF.

V and J are TRBV5-1 and TRBJ1-2, with 7 nucleotides matching TRBD1. CDR1 SGHRS and CDR2 YFSETQ come from the germline V gene. V lost 4 bases, J lost 1 base, and 16 bases stayed unmatched. CDR3 length: 18 residues. The CDR3 reads CASSPGGGTENINYGYTF. The CDR3 DNA follows: TGCGCCAGCAGCCCGGGGGGTGGGACAGAGAACATTAACTATGGCTACACCTTC.

The chain has TRBV5-1 and TRBJ2-1; 12 nucleotides line up with TRBD2. Looked up from germline, CDR1 is SGHRS and CDR2 is YFSETQ. This CDR3 contains 15 residues. V was pared by 7 bases and J by 8 bases, with 10 bases of the junction left unmatched. The CDR3 is CASGTLTSGSYEQFF. The CDR3 nucleotides are TGCGCCAGCGGAACCCTGACTAGCGGGAGCTATGAGCAGTTCTTC.

V usage is TRBV4-3 and J usage is TRBJ1-1; perhaps TRBD1 as D (6 bases). Trimming shortened V by 2 bases and J by 2 bases, and 12 bases separated the two germline ends. This CDR3 spans 15 amino acids. Germline V gene data show CDR1 as LGHNA and CDR2 as YSLEER. CDR3 nucleotide sequence: TGCGCCAGCAGCCAAAGACAGGTACATAACACTGAAGCTTTCTTT. Translation gives CASSQRQVHNTEAFF.

The chain combines TRBV7-8 with TRBJ2-3; the match to TRBD2 covers 8 bases. The CDR3 is 17 residues long. Germline lookup yields CDR1 SGHVS and CDR2 FQNEAQ. The J segment lost 3 bases and the V segment lost 5 bases, leaving 13 bases of the junction unmatched. The CDR3 coding sequence is TGTGCCAGCAGCCCAACCCCCCGGCTAGCGGGTACAGATACGCAGTATTTT. It codes for CASSPTPRLAGTDTQYF.

The chain couples TRBV11-3 to TRBJ2-7; D possibly corresponds to TRBD2 (6 bases). The ends were cut back, 1 base at V and 4 bases at J, with 14 bases in the middle. The CDR3 is made up of 15 amino acids. Germline-derived CDR1 and CDR2 are SGHNT and YENEEA. CDR3 loop: CASSLGRDGEYEQYF. As DNA, the CDR3 is TGTGCCAGCAGCTTAGGGCGGGACGGAGAGTACGAGCAGTACTTC.

The chain uses TRBV28 and TRBJ2-7, with 9 bases lining up with TRBD1. V lost 2 bases to trimming and J lost 1 base; unmatched junction nucleotides: 6. The CDR3 runs 16 residues. Germline V gives CDR1 MDHEN, CDR2 SYDVKM. The CDR3 DNA follows: TGTGCCAGCAGTTTAAGCCGGGACAGGGTATCCTACGAGCAGTACTTC. Protein sequence: CASSLSRDRVSYEQYF.

This clone was detected once. The genes are TRBV2 and TRBJ1-2; possible D gene TRBD1, 5 bases. Trimming pared 4 bases from V and 5 bases from J, leaving 20 bases between. The CDR3 is 16 residues long. Germline V CDR1 and CDR2: SNHLY, FYNNEI. The CDR3 region has the DNA TGTGCCAGCAGTGCGAGAGGGGCCAGGACCTATTATGGCTACACCTTC. Protein product: CASSARGARTYYGYTF.

The chain has TRBV18 and TRBJ2-1; 10 bases map to TRBD2. The V segment lost 3 bases and the J segment 6 bases; nucleotides outside the gene matches: 5. This CDR3 is 15 amino acids long. The germline V gene encodes CDR1 KGHSH and CDR2 LQKENI. The CDR3 DNA is TGTGCCAGCTCACCCCCCGGGACTAGCGTCAATGAGCAGTTCTTC. Translated, it gives CASSPPGTSVNEQFF.

This chain links TRBV7-9 with TRBJ1-1; weak D call: TRBD1 (6 bases). CDR3 length equals 15 residues. Germline lookup yields CDR1 SEHNR and CDR2 FQNEAQ (reference sequence). V was trimmed by 5 bases and J by 4 bases, leaving 17 bases between them. CDR3 DNA: TGTGCCAGCAGCCCCTCGGTGAGGGGGGCCACTGAAGCTTTCTTT. Translated, it gives CASSPSVRGATEAFF.

V usage is TRBV3-1 (or the pseudogene TRBV3-2) and J usage is TRBJ1-1; D not resolved. The CDR3 extends over 15 amino acids. Germline CDR1 reads LGHDT; CDR2 reads YNNKEL (reference sequence). With 0 bases removed from V and 1 base from J, the gap between germline ends came to 9 bases. CDR3 in DNA: TGTGCCAGCAGCCAAGAAGGCGGGTCGAACACTGAAGCTTTCTTT. Translation gives CASSQEGGSNTEAFF.

The V and J genes are TRBV6-9 and TRBJ2-5, with D hard to call. CDR3 length equals 15 residues. Germline V gene data show CDR1 as MNHGY and CDR2 as SVAAGI. Between the trimmed V and J ends, which lost 1 base and 0 bases, there was a span of 9 bases. The CDR3 nucleotides read TGTGCCAGCAGTTATTATGACCCGTACCAAGAGACCCAGTACTTC. Encoded protein: CASSYYDPYQETQYF.

This chain joins TRBV5-4 and TRBJ1-2; D not resolved. The V end was cut by 5 bases, the J end by 0 bases, with 14 bases between. Looked up from germline, CDR1 is SGHNT and CDR2 is YYREEE (reference sequence). The CDR3 runs to 15 residues. The CDR3 loop is CASREFGRANYGYTF. CDR3 DNA sequence: TGTGCCAGCAGGGAGTTTGGTAGAGCTAACTATGGCTACACCTTC.

The chain carries TRBV28 and TRBJ1-4, with 9 bases aligning to TRBD1. Germline-derived CDR1 and CDR2 are MDHEN and SYDVKM. J was trimmed by 9 bases and V by 5 bases; bases with no gene match: 7. CDR3 length equals 14 residues. The CDR3 DNA is TGTGCCAGCAGTCGACCGGGACAGGGCCAAAAACTGTTTTTT. Its translation is CASSRPGQGQKLFF. Variable domain in full (rest from reference TRBV28 and TRBJ1-4): DVKVTQSSRYLVKRTGEKVFLECVQDMDHENMFWYRQDPGLGLRLIYFSYDVKMKEKGDIPEGYSVSREKKERFSLILESASTNQTSMYLCASSRPGQGQKLFFGSGTQLSVL.

J is TRBJ1-4 and V is TRBV11-2, with a possible D match to TRBD1 (5 bases). V lost 0 bases and J lost 0, with 8 bases in between. Germline CDR1 and CDR2: SGHAT and FQNNGV. This CDR3 region has 16 residues. This CDR3 reads CASSLDPGATNEKLFF. The CDR3 nucleotides read TGTGCCAGCAGCTTAGATCCGGGGGCAACTAATGAAAAACTGTTTTTT.

The gene calls are TRBV28 and TRBJ2-1; 9 bases are shared with TRBD1. Trimming at V came to 3 bases and at J to 9 bases, leaving 6 bases not matched to a gene. CDR3 length: 14 amino acids. CDR1 MDHEN and CDR2 SYDVKM come from the germline V gene. CDR3 sequence (DNA): TGTGCCAGCAGTTTCCGGGACAGGGCGGGTGAGCAGTTCTTC. Its protein is CASSFRDRAGEQFF.

The V and J genes are TRBV7-2 and TRBJ1-2; unclear D gene. V shed 5 bases and J shed 7 bases, with 17 bases lying between them. The germline V gene encodes CDR1 SGHTA and CDR2 FQGNSA. The CDR3 consists of 14 residues. The CDR3 region is CASSPEGQRGGYTF. DNA of the CDR3: TGTGCCAGCAGCCCGGAAGGGCAACGAGGTGGCTACACCTTC.

This rearrangement joins TRBV27 to TRBJ1-1; 7 nucleotides align to TRBD1. From germline, CDR1 is MNHEY and CDR2 SMNVEV (reference sequence). The CDR3 has 17 residues. With 3 bases clipped from V and 5 bases from J, the junction kept 15 bases outside the gene matches. The CDR3 nucleotides are TGTGCCAGCAGTTTGCATAAGATCAGGGGGGGATGGACTGAAGCTTTCTTT. Encoded protein: CASSLHKIRGGWTEAFF.

The CDR3 here is CASSLNLAGGPQYSYNEQFF. The CDR3 DNA reads as TGTGCCAGCAGTTTAAATCTAGCGGGAGGACCACAATACTCCTACAATGAGCAGTTCTTC. This rearrangement joins TRBV27 to TRBJ2-1; 11 bases are shared with TRBD2. Germline loops: CDR1 MNHEY, CDR2 SMNVEV (reference sequence). Germline trimming cut 2 bases from V and 0 bases from J; bases unmatched to any gene: 12. The CDR3 runs to 20 residues.

The chain joins TRBV14 to TRBJ1-1; D is uncertain. V shed 0 bases and J shed 3 bases, with 17 bases lying between them. The CDR3 covers 17 residues. CDR1 and CDR2 from the germline V gene are SGHDN and FVKESK. CDR3 protein: CASSQDQTALWDTEAFF. Written as DNA, the CDR3 is TGTGCCAGCAGCCAAGATCAGACCGCGTTATGGGACACTGAAGCTTTCTTT.